This paragraph reports one T cell receptor beta chain. The antigen remains unidentified. Each CDR3 protein is one row after TCRdb ran MiXCR on the RT-PCR reads. The sample lists approximately 520,000 distinct CDR3 sequences, approximately 15% occurring once. The CDR3 totals 15 residues. Looked up from germline, CDR1 is SQVTM and CDR2 is ANQGSEA. Deletions cut 6 bases from V and 0 bases from J, with 14 bases between. The entry originates in a study of response to subunit inactivated influenza vaccine. Study results and caveats: Researchers suggested that each seasonal influenza vaccination recruits few new T cells.

The source of this sequence is a man aged 50 to 69 who received an inactivated influenza vaccine. The sample consisted of CD4+ T cells sorted from PBMCs, taken 23 months after vaccination. V gene TRBV29-1 combines with J gene TRBJ2-2; no firm D call. The CDR3 spells CSVVEQSANTGELFF. DNA of the CDR3: TGCAGCGTGGTCGAACAGAGCGCGAACACCGGGGAGCTGTTTTTT.